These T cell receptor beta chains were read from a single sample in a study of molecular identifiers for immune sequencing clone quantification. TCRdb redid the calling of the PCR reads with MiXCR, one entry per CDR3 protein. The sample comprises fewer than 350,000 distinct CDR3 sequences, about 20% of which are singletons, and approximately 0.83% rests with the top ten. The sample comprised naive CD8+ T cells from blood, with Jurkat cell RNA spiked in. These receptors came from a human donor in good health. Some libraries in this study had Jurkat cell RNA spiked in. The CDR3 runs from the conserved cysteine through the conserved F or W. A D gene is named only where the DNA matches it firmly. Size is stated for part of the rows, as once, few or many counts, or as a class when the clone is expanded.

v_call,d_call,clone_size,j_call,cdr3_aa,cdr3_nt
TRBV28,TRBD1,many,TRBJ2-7,CASSDRGIYEQYF,TGTGCCAGCAGCGACAGGGGAATCTACGAGCAGTACTTC
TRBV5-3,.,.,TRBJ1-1,CACRGGENTEAFF,TGTGCCTGCCGGGGAGGGGAGAACACTGAAGCTTTCTTT
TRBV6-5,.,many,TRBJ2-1,CASKDLANEQFF,TGTGCCAGCAAGGACTTAGCGAATGAGCAGTTCTTC
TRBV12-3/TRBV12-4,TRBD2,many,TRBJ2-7,CASSLGAGGPYEQYF,TGTGCCAGCAGTTTAGGGGCGGGGGGGCCCTACGAGCAGTACTTC
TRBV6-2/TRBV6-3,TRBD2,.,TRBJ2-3,CASNSLAGSIDTQYF,TGTGCCAGCAATTCCCTAGCGGGTTCTATCGATACGCAGTATTTT
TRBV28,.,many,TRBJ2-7,CASSETYEQYF,TGTGCCAGCAGTGAGACCTACGAGCAGTACTTC
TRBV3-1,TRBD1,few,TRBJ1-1,CASSSKSRGQGGTEAFF,TGTGCCAGCAGCTCCAAAAGTCGGGGACAGGGGGGCACTGAAGCTTTCTTT
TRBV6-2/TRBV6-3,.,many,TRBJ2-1,CASSYDSVGNEQFF,TGTGCCAGCAGTTACGATTCCGTGGGCAATGAGCAGTTCTTC
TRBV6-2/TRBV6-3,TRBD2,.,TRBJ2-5,CASSSGTSVGETQYF,TGTGCCAGCAGTTCCGGGACTAGCGTCGGGGAGACCCAGTACTTC
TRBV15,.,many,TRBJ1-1,CATSREGPRGGEAFF,TGTGCCACCAGCAGAGAAGGCCCACGGGGCGGTGAAGCTTTCTTT
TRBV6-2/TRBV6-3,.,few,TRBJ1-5,CASRPLTHQPQHF,TGTGCCAGCAGACCCCTGACTCATCAGCCCCAGCATTTT
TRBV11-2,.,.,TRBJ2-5,CASSWGQGLANRQETQYF,TGTGCCAGCAGCTGGGGACAGGGACTAGCGAACCGACAAGAGACCCAGTACTTC
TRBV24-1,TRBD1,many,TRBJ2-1,CATSDFDRADYNEQFF,TGTGCCACCAGTGACTTCGACAGGGCCGATTACAATGAGCAGTTCTTC
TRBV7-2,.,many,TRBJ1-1,CASSTLQTEAFF,TGTGCCAGCAGCACCCTTCAAACTGAAGCTTTCTTT
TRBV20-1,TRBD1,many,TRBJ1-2,CSARWTGGGYGYTF,TGCAGTGCTAGATGGACAGGGGGCGGCTATGGCTACACCTTC
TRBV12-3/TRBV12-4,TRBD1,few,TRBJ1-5,CASALQGNQPQHF,TGTGCCAGCGCGCTACAGGGGAATCAGCCCCAGCATTTT
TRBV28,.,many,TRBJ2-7,CASNATPLAYEQYF,TGTGCCAGCAACGCCACCCCCCTAGCCTACGAGCAGTACTTC
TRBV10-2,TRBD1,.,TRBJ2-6,CASYRDSKHSGTNVLTF,TGCGCCAGTTACCGGGACAGTAAACACTCTGGGACCAACGTCCTGACTTTC
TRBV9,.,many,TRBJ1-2,CASSVAYRTEGGVGYTF,TGTGCCAGCAGCGTAGCTTATAGGACAGAGGGGGGTGTTGGCTACACCTTC